A selection of T cell receptor beta chains follows, all from one sample in a study of blood T cell repertoires in COVID-19. Data came from immunoSEQ multiplex PCR; TCRdb stores just in-frame clones and leaves some out. The sample holds about 260,000 clones; nearly 90% are singletons and the top ten take approximately 0.7%. Sequenced input: peripheral blood. These receptors came from a human donor in a cohort sampled during active COVID-19. Both conserved end residues are part of each CDR3. The order of the fields is D gene, V gene, J gene, clone size, CDR3 protein, CDR3 DNA. The D gene is left open where the match is weak. Rows may omit the clone size; those that give it use once, few, many or a size class.

d_call: NA; v_call: TRBV9; j_call: TRBJ2-1; clone_size: NA; cdr3_aa: CASSVTPGDEQFF; cdr3_nt: TGTGCCAGCAGCGTCACTCCAGGGGATGAGCAGTTCTTC
d_call: NA; v_call: TRBV3-1/TRBV3-2; j_call: TRBJ2-7; clone_size: NA; cdr3_aa: CASEDIRYEQYF; cdr3_nt: TGTGCCAGCGAGGACATACGGTACGAGCAGTACTTC
d_call: TRBD1; v_call: TRBV11-2; j_call: TRBJ2-7; clone_size: once; cdr3_aa: CASSLQGAYEQYF; cdr3_nt: TGTGCCAGCAGCTTGCAGGGGGCGTACGAGCAGTACTTC
d_call: NA; v_call: TRBV3-1/TRBV3-2; j_call: TRBJ1-1; clone_size: NA; cdr3_aa: CASSQDSVWNTEAFF; cdr3_nt: TGTGCCAGCAGCCAAGACTCAGTATGGAACACTGAAGCTTTCTTT
d_call: NA; v_call: TRBV6-1; j_call: TRBJ1-2; clone_size: NA; cdr3_aa: CASSEFREVYGYTF; cdr3_nt: TGTGCCAGCAGTGAATTCAGGGAGGTCTATGGCTACACCTTC
d_call: NA; v_call: TRBV5-1; j_call: TRBJ1-6; clone_size: NA; cdr3_aa: CASSLEPGWDSPLHF; cdr3_nt: TGCGCCAGCAGCTTGGAACCGGGGTGGGATTCACCCCTCCACTTT
d_call: NA; v_call: TRBV4-1; j_call: TRBJ1-1; clone_size: NA; cdr3_aa: CASSQDAGIMNTEAFF; cdr3_nt: TGCGCCAGCAGCCAAGATGCAGGGATAATGAACACTGAAGCTTTCTTT
d_call: NA; v_call: TRBV7-2; j_call: TRBJ2-7; clone_size: few; cdr3_aa: CASSWTRGTYEQYF; cdr3_nt: TGTGCCAGCAGCTGGACACGTGGGACCTACGAGCAGTACTTC
d_call: NA; v_call: TRBV11-2; j_call: TRBJ2-7; clone_size: NA; cdr3_aa: CASSLDRVASYEQYF; cdr3_nt: TGTGCCAGCAGCTTAGATCGCGTCGCGTCCTACGAGCAGTACTTC
d_call: NA; v_call: TRBV3-1/TRBV3-2; j_call: TRBJ1-2; clone_size: NA; cdr3_aa: CASSQSDKRVGYTF; cdr3_nt: TGTGCCAGCAGCCAATCCGACAAGAGGGTGGGCTACACCTTC
d_call: NA; v_call: TRBV12-5; j_call: TRBJ1-2; clone_size: NA; cdr3_aa: CASGPGMGGYTF; cdr3_nt: TGTGCTAGTGGTCCCGGAATGGGCGGCTACACCTTC
d_call: TRBD1; v_call: TRBV28; j_call: TRBJ1-2; clone_size: NA; cdr3_aa: CASSLAMGQGTPLGYTF; cdr3_nt: TGTGCCAGCAGTCTCGCAATGGGACAGGGGACCCCATTGGGCTACACCTTC
d_call: NA; v_call: TRBV7-2; j_call: TRBJ1-6; clone_size: NA; cdr3_aa: CASSLEQDSPLHF; cdr3_nt: TGTGCCAGCAGCTTGGAACAGGACTCACCCCTCCACTTT
d_call: NA; v_call: TRBV30; j_call: TRBJ1-2; clone_size: NA; cdr3_aa: CAWSVRRMGGYTF; cdr3_nt: TGTGCCTGGAGTGTACGGAGGATGGGTGGCTACACCTTC
d_call: TRBD2; v_call: TRBV7-2; j_call: TRBJ2-5; clone_size: NA; cdr3_aa: CASSSRGGVETQYF; cdr3_nt: TGTGCCAGCAGCTCAAGGGGAGGGGTTGAGACCCAGTACTTC
d_call: TRBD2; v_call: TRBV7-2; j_call: TRBJ2-1; clone_size: NA; cdr3_aa: CASSLASGAGGAGEQFF; cdr3_nt: TGTGCCAGCAGCTTAGCCTCCGGCGCGGGAGGGGCGGGGGAGCAGTTCTTC
d_call: TRBD2; v_call: TRBV4-3; j_call: TRBJ2-1; clone_size: NA; cdr3_aa: CASSQASRQGLATGEQFF; cdr3_nt: TGCGCCAGCAGCCAAGCCTCAAGGCAGGGACTAGCTACAGGTGAGCAGTTCTTC
d_call: TRBD1; v_call: TRBV24-1; j_call: TRBJ2-5; clone_size: NA; cdr3_aa: CATSDSDRGRETQYF; cdr3_nt: TGTGCCACCAGTGACTCCGACAGGGGCCGAGAGACCCAGTACTTC
d_call: TRBD1; v_call: TRBV19; j_call: TRBJ2-5; clone_size: NA; cdr3_aa: CASSIGTGGGETQYF; cdr3_nt: TGTGCCAGTAGTATCGGCACAGGGGGCGGAGAGACCCAGTACTTC
d_call: NA; v_call: TRBV10-3; j_call: TRBJ1-3; clone_size: once; cdr3_aa: CAISEVAGEGNTIYF; cdr3_nt: TGTGCCATCAGTGAGGTGGCGGGAGAGGGAAACACCATATATTTT
d_call: NA; v_call: TRBV7-2; j_call: TRBJ2-7; clone_size: few; cdr3_aa: CASSLGASQNFYEQYF; cdr3_nt: TGTGCCAGCAGCTTAGGGGCTAGCCAAAACTTCTACGAGCAGTACTTC
d_call: TRBD2; v_call: TRBV19; j_call: TRBJ2-5; clone_size: NA; cdr3_aa: CASRSSGGVETQYF; cdr3_nt: TGTGCCAGTAGATCTAGCGGGGGGGTAGAGACCCAGTACTTC
d_call: NA; v_call: TRBV30; j_call: TRBJ1-1; clone_size: NA; cdr3_aa: CAWKNRLNTEAFF; cdr3_nt: TGTGCCTGGAAAAACCGACTAAACACTGAAGCTTTCTTT
d_call: NA; v_call: TRBV5-6; j_call: TRBJ1-2; clone_size: once; cdr3_aa: CASDAGANYGYTF; cdr3_nt: TGTGCCAGCGATGCCGGAGCAAACTATGGCTACACCTTC
d_call: TRBD1; v_call: TRBV27; j_call: TRBJ1-5; clone_size: NA; cdr3_aa: CASSYSWTGNQPQHF; cdr3_nt: TGTGCCAGCAGTTACTCATGGACAGGGAATCAGCCCCAGCATTTT
d_call: NA; v_call: TRBV7-6; j_call: TRBJ1-3; clone_size: NA; cdr3_aa: CASSLNAAGAYGNTIYF; cdr3_nt: TGTGCCAGCAGCTTAAACGCGGCGGGGGCGTATGGAAACACCATATATTTT
d_call: NA; v_call: TRBV7-9; j_call: TRBJ1-2; clone_size: NA; cdr3_aa: CASSLAGGPTGYTF; cdr3_nt: TGTGCCAGCAGCCTCGCCGGGGGGCCGACAGGCTACACCTTC
d_call: NA; v_call: TRBV20-1; j_call: TRBJ2-7; clone_size: NA; cdr3_aa: CSARDSYEQYF; cdr3_nt: TGCAGTGCACGGGACTCCTACGAGCAGTACTTC
d_call: NA; v_call: TRBV3-1/TRBV3-2; j_call: TRBJ2-1; clone_size: NA; cdr3_aa: CASSDSPSPSNEQFF; cdr3_nt: TGTGCCAGCAGTGACTCTCCTAGCCCAAGCAATGAGCAGTTCTTC
d_call: NA; v_call: TRBV2; j_call: TRBJ2-7; clone_size: NA; cdr3_aa: CASSSKRYEQYF; cdr3_nt: TGTGCCAGCAGCTCCAAGAGGTACGAGCAGTACTTC
d_call: NA; v_call: TRBV6-2/TRBV6-3; j_call: TRBJ2-1; clone_size: NA; cdr3_aa: CASSRGGSANEQFF; cdr3_nt: TGTGCCAGCAGTCGCGGAGGGTCGGCCAATGAGCAGTTCTTC
d_call: TRBD1; v_call: TRBV7-2; j_call: TRBJ1-4; clone_size: NA; cdr3_aa: CASSGRTGEKLFF; cdr3_nt: TGTGCCAGCAGCGGACGGACAGGGGAAAAACTGTTTTTT
d_call: TRBD2; v_call: TRBV6-2/TRBV6-3; j_call: TRBJ2-3; clone_size: NA; cdr3_aa: CASSLRRGGWADTQYF; cdr3_nt: TGTGCCAGCAGTTTAAGGCGGGGGGGCTGGGCAGATACGCAGTATTTT
d_call: NA; v_call: TRBV30; j_call: TRBJ1-1; clone_size: once; cdr3_aa: CAWSAGLNTEAFF; cdr3_nt: TGTGCCTGGAGTGCAGGTTTGAACACTGAAGCTTTCTTT
d_call: NA; v_call: TRBV18; j_call: TRBJ2-6; clone_size: NA; cdr3_aa: CASSLGQSGANVLTF; cdr3_nt: TGTGCCAGCTCTCTAGGACAGTCCGGGGCCAACGTCCTGACTTTC
d_call: TRBD2; v_call: TRBV7-9; j_call: TRBJ2-7; clone_size: NA; cdr3_aa: CASSSPGLLYEQYF; cdr3_nt: TGTGCCAGCAGTAGCCCGGGACTATTATACGAGCAGTACTTC
d_call: NA; v_call: TRBV4-2; j_call: TRBJ1-4; clone_size: NA; cdr3_aa: CASSQEMPGTNEKLFF; cdr3_nt: TGTGCCAGCAGCCAAGAAATGCCGGGGACTAATGAAAAACTGTTTTTT